The T cell receptor beta chain under discussion was sequenced for a study of blood T cell repertoires in COVID-19. Overall study context: Samples taken during acute and convalescent COVID-19 were collected in the United States, Italy and Spain. T cells, B-cell-depleted T cells, or PBMCs supplied cDNA or gDNA.

V lost 3 bases to trimming and J lost 2 bases, with 7 bases between them. The V gene's germline CDR1 is LNHDA and CDR2 SQIVND (reference sequence). This CDR3 is built from 13 residues. Assay used: immunoSEQ multiplex PCR; TCRdb lists only in-frame clones, some missing. The sample shows approximately 230,000 clones, 86% of them seen only once. The chain is built from TRBV19 and TRBJ1-1, with D unresolved. The TCR sequence derives from a man aged 35 to 55 who had recovered from COVID-19. The sample consisted of PBMCs or T cells enriched from blood (not recorded which). This CDR3 reads CASSIERNTEAFF. As DNA, the CDR3 is TGTGCCAGTAGTATCGAGAGAAACACTGAAGCTTTCTTT.